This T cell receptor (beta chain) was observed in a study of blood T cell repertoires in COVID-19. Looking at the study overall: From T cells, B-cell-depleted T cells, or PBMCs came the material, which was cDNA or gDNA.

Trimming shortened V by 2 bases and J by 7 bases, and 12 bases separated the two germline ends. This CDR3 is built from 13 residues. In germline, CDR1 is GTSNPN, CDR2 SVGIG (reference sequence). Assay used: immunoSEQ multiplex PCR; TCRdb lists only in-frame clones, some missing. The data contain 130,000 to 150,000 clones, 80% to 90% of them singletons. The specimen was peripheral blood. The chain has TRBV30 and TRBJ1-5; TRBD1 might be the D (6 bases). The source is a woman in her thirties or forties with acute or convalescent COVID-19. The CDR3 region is CAWSWGLGQPQHF. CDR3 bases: TGTGCCTGGAGTTGGGGGCTCGGACAGCCCCAGCATTTT.